What follows is one T cell receptor beta chain and its context. Its binding antigen is unknown. Per-base quality was not reported, and no clone a single base away is much larger than it. V has 1 base trimmed and J has 2 bases trimmed; junction bases matching no gene number 3. Sequences MGHRA (CDR1) and YSYEKL (CDR2) are obtained from the germline V gene. Counted from cysteine to phenylalanine, this CDR3 has 15 amino acids. The retained sequence is limited to the CDR3, 45 bases, with the frame set at the first base. Using the deep immunoSEQ assay, multiplex PCR amplified TCR CDR3 regions from genomic DNA. Extracted genomic DNA from each cell subset was distributed evenly across all wells of several immunoSEQ 96-well plates, and each plate was treated as a replicate. For unsorted PBMC, each replicate PCR was loaded with roughly 330 ng genomic DNA, equivalent to tens of thousands of T cell genomes. Genomic DNA from unsorted PBMC was sequenced over ten immunoSEQ deep assay plates. Purified libraries were quantified with a Qubit 3.0 fluorometer, sized on a Bioanalyzer 2100, and re-quantified with the KAPA Library Quantification kit. Each immunoSEQ 96-well plate was sequenced on its own single-read 150-cycle Illumina NextSeq 550 flow cell. The original pipeline was this. Because the immunoSEQ output included only junctional sequences and no quality scores, the filtering could not be the same as the filtering used for full-length reads. To assign V/J genes and CDR3, sequences were annotated against IMGT germline references using PyIR, a Python wrapper for IgBLAST v1.9. Reads were removed for weak V/J assignments (E-value above 1e-6), missing CDR3, stop codons, out-of-frame junctions, or ambiguous translated residues. V3J clonotypes were defined as sequences sharing the same inferred V gene, J gene, and CDR3 amino acid sequence. The percentage overlap between two repertoires was calculated by dividing the number of shared unique clonotypes by the size of the smaller repertoire. Repertoire richness was assessed with RTK rarefaction, the Chao1 estimator, and Recon v2.1 estimates of unobserved clonotypes. TCRdb's version of the immuneACCESS table is confined to in-frame rearrangements and falls short of the full clone set. An unresolved V gene accounts for under half of the shortfall where checked; the remainder is of unknown origin. V and J calls and clone size are given by that table; D and trimming were obtained from the DNA. The sample contains about 480,000 clones, 79% of them found a single time. In total, the top ten clones hold about an eighth of the sample.

This entry is derived from a study of shared clonotypes between healthy human individuals (dated by TCRdb to the early 2020s). Study-wide context: The cohort comprised two women and a few men aged 18 to 49 years. Blood TCR repertoires of roughly 5 healthy adults were deeply sequenced to estimate repertoire size and the extent of clonotype sharing between individuals. Libraries were prepared and TCR repertoires were sequenced by different laboratories using diverse techniques, in order to increase sequencing depth and limit assay-specific biases. Each donor's leukapheresis produced roughly between roughly 0.85 and 10 billion PBMCs. What the research found in general, with its limitations: Only blood was sampled, and tissue TCR repertoires likely differ from those in blood. The genetic and exposure-history diversity represented was limited by the small number of donors. Based on pairwise subsampling, the degree of clonotype sharing among donors was expected to be affected by sequencing depth.

The donors were healthy, HIV-negative adults with no recently reported acute infections or vaccinations. All donors were Caucasian adults living in Nashville, Tennessee, USA. For unsorted samples, 84 million or so PBMCs were counted, and genomic DNA was extracted using the QIAamp DNA Blood Mini kit. After blood collection by leukapheresis, PBMCs were isolated using Ficoll-Histopaque density gradient centrifugation and then cryopreserved in the vapor phase of liquid nitrogen. Sequencing was done on a sample of PBMCs. The receptor's source is a woman between 40 and 50 years old in good health. Some clones in this sample may be carry-over from other donors' samples. The sequence is built from TRBV4-1 and TRBJ2-7; 9 bases in between match TRBD2. The CDR3 region reads CASSQVAGGAYEQYF. The DNA is as follows: TGCGCCAGCAGCCAAGTGGCGGGAGGGGCCTACGAGCAGTACTTC.